This T cell receptor beta chain appears in the sequencing data of a study of T cell changes during pregnancy in multiple sclerosis. The repertoire was sequenced with immunoSEQ multiplex PCR; TCRdb's copy has only in-frame clones and lacks some. The sample records about 25,000 clones, around 87% being singletons. The CDR3 sequence is 11 residues long. V lost 8 bases to trimming and J lost 6 bases; unmatched junction nucleotides: 6. Germline assignment: CDR1 DFQATT and CDR2 SNEGSKA (reference sequence). This receptor was identified in a female donor in good health, enrolled as a control in a pregnancy study. The gene calls are TRBV20-1 and TRBJ2-7, with 8 bases matching TRBD1. This sample comprised CD4+ T cells from peripheral blood mononuclear cells, obtained in the second trimester of pregnancy. The CDR3 DNA reads TGCAGTTGGACAGGGTCGGGCGAGCAGTACTTC. It translates to CSWTGSGEQYF.